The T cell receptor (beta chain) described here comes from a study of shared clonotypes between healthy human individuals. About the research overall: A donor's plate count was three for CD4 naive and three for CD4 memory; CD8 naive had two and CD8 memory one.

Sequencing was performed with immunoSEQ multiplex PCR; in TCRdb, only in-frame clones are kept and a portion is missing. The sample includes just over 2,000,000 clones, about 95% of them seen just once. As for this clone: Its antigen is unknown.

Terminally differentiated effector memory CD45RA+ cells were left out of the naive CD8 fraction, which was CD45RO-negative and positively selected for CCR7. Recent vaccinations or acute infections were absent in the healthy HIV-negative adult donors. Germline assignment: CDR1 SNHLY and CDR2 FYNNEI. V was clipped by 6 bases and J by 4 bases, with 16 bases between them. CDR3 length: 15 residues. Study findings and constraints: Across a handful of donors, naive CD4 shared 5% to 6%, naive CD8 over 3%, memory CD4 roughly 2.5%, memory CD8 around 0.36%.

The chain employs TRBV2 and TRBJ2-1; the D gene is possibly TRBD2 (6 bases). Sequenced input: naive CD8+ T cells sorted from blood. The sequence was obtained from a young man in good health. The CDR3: CASREPRERYNEQFF. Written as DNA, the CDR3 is TGTGCCAGCAGGGAGCCCCGGGAGAGGTACAATGAGCAGTTCTTC.